These 29 T cell receptor beta chains originate from one sample sequenced in a study of cytomegalovirus exposure and HLA in healthy donors. In the PCR, 60 Vbeta and 13 Jbeta primers were used. Libraries were prepared by immunoSEQ multiplex PCR; TCRdb keeps only in-frame clonotypes and omits some of them. The table has under 150,000 clones, around 77% seen once. Sequencing used PBMCs. The receptor source for this set is a man aged 18-30 years in good health and CMV-seronegative.

This clone appeared a few times. The genes are TRBV7-9 and TRBJ2-3; TRBD2 aligns across 10 bases. V shed 3 bases, J shed 4 bases, and the junction held 10 bases outside the gene matches. Germline lookup yields CDR1 SEHNR and CDR2 FQNEAQ (reference sequence). This CDR3 contains 17 residues. The CDR3 spells CASSFTQRLAGSDTQYF. Here the CDR3 DNA reads TGTGCCAGCAGCTTTACCCAAAGACTAGCGGGTTCAGATACGCAGTATTTT.

The chain has TRBV29-1 and TRBJ1-2; TRBD1 matches 10 bases. This CDR3 is built from 14 residues. The V segment lost 5 bases and the J segment 6 bases; nucleotides outside the gene matches: 9. Germline V CDR1 and CDR2: SQVTM, ANQGSEA. The CDR3 loop reads CSVPHGTGVDGYTF. The CDR3 bases are TGCAGCGTTCCTCATGGGACAGGGGTAGATGGCTACACCTTC.

This chain uses TRBV15 with TRBJ1-5, with TRBD1 identical over 8 bases. The CDR3 has 15 amino acids. V lost 5 bases to trimming and J lost 1 base; unmatched junction nucleotides: 4. Germline V gene sequence: CDR1 LNHNV, CDR2 YYDKDF (reference sequence). The CDR3 loop is CATSAGGRSNQPQHF. In DNA form, the CDR3 reads TGTGCCACCAGCGCAGGGGGCAGGAGCAATCAGCCCCAGCATTTT. Full variable domain (rest looked up from reference TRBV15 and TRBJ1-5): DAMVIQNPRYQVTQFGKPVTLSCSQTLNHNVMYWYQQKSSQAPKLLFHYYDKDFNNEADTPDNFQSRRPNTSFCFLDIRSPGLGDTAMYLCATSAGGRSNQPQHFGDGTRLSIL.

The genes are TRBV5-6 and TRBJ2-5; 9 bases are a match to TRBD1. V shed 2 bases, J shed 3 bases, and the junction held 8 bases outside the gene matches. Germline V gives CDR1 SGHDT, CDR2 YYEEEE. The CDR3 spans 16 residues. DNA for the CDR3: TGTGCCAGCAGCTTCGGGACAGGGCAAGGGGAAGAGACCCAGTACTTC. Its protein is CASSFGTGQGEETQYF.

This clone has just a few counts. The chain recombines TRBV30 with TRBJ1-2; no clear D gene. Germline CDR1 GTSNPN, CDR2 SVGIG (reference sequence). V dropped 4 bases and J dropped 8 bases, with 17 bases sitting between them. The CDR3 covers 13 residues. CDR3 nucleotides: TGTGCCTGGATAGGCGGGGAAGGTCGGGGCTACACCTTC. Its translation: CAWIGGEGRGYTF.

A few counts support this clone. The CDR3 coding sequence is TGTGCCAGCAGCGTAGTTGGGGCGCGAGGTGAAAAACTGTTTTTT. As protein: CASSVVGARGEKLFF. This chain connects TRBV9 to TRBJ1-4, with TRBD1 as a possible D gene (5 bases). The CDR3 loop spans 15 amino acids. V dropped 0 bases and J dropped 7 bases, with 13 bases sitting between them. CDR1 and CDR2 from the germline V gene are SGDLS and YYNGEE.

The gene calls are TRBV6-5 and TRBJ1-1; weak D call: TRBD1 (6 bases). Trimming removed 2 bases at V and 6 bases at J, with 16 bases between. Germline V gene data show CDR1 as MNHEY and CDR2 as SVGAGI. The CDR3 is 15 amino acids. CDR3 sequence: CASSYTPTGVSEAFF. The DNA of the CDR3 is TGTGCCAGCAGTTACACCCCGACAGGAGTGTCTGAAGCTTTCTTT.

The rearrangement joins TRBV5-4 to TRBJ2-7; the D gene is possibly TRBD1 (5 bases). Deletions cut 0 bases from V and 3 bases from J, with 13 bases between. CDR3 length: 15 amino acids. CDR1 and CDR2 (germline): SGHNT, YYREEE (reference sequence). The CDR3 sequence is CASSLAGGRVYEQYF. CDR3 coding DNA: TGTGCCAGCAGCTTGGCAGGCGGCAGGGTCTACGAGCAGTACTTC.

The gene calls are TRBV6-1 and TRBJ2-7; D is possibly TRBD2 (5 bases). The CDR3 runs 17 residues. V dropped 2 bases and J dropped 2 bases, with 19 bases sitting between them. From germline, CDR1 is MNHNS and CDR2 SASEGT. In DNA, the CDR3 is TGTGCCAGCAGTGAAAAGGCGGGCTGGTCGAAAACCTACGAGCAGTACTTC. Residues: CASSEKAGWSKTYEQYF.

The chain links TRBV29-1 to TRBJ1-1; D is unclear. V lost 1 base and J lost 7, with 10 bases in between. This CDR3 is built from 12 residues. Germline V gene data show CDR1 as SQVTM and CDR2 as ANQGSEA. The CDR3 DNA reads as TGCAGCGTTGAAGGGGCCGTCCTTGAAGCTTTCTTT. Translation gives CSVEGAVLEAFF. The whole variable domain, filled in from reference TRBV29-1 and TRBJ1-1, reads SAVISQKPSRDICQRGTSLTIQCQVDSQVTMMFWYRQQPGQSLTLIATANQGSEATYESGFVIDKFPISRPNLTFSTLTVSNMSPEDSSIYLCSVEGAVLEAFFGQGTRLTVV.

Regarding this clone: One end of the junction fails to match germline, which may point to a read error. Other DNA sequences within the sample encode an identical CDR3. This rearrangement joins TRBV7-8 to TRBJ1-2, with D possibly being TRBD1 (5 bases). Germline V gives CDR1 SGHVS, CDR2 FQNEAQ. The CDR3 spans 13 residues. DNA for the CDR3: TGCGCCAGCAGTTTACAGGTGGAGGATGGCTACACCTTC. Its translation is CASSLQVEDGYTF.

This chain links TRBV30 with TRBJ2-1; 7 bases map to TRBD2. This CDR3 has 14 residues. J gave up 7 bases and V 1 base, and 7 bases lay outside the gene matches. Germline CDR1 and CDR2: GTSNPN and SVGIG (reference sequence). CDR3 protein: CAWSGGGFGNEQFF. In nucleotides, the CDR3 is TGTGCCTGGAGTGGCGGGGGATTTGGTAATGAGCAGTTCTTC.

The gene calls are TRBV7-3 and TRBJ1-2; the match to TRBD1 covers 7 bases. V was clipped by 4 bases and J by 3 bases; unmatched bases: 5. This CDR3 contains 14 residues. From germline, CDR1 is SGHTA and CDR2 FQGTGA. CDR3 nucleotides: TGTGCCAGCAGCTCTACAGGGGAAGACTATGGCTACACCTTC. Amino acids: CASSSTGEDYGYTF.

The CDR3 region has the DNA TGTGCCAGCTCACCAAGGTCCATCCCCGGGGATACGCAGTATTTT. This encodes CASSPRSIPGDTQYF. The V gene is TRBV18, the J gene TRBJ2-3, with D uncertain. V shed 2 bases and J shed 6 bases, with 15 bases lying between them. This CDR3 spans 15 amino acids. Germline CDR1 KGHSH, CDR2 LQKENI. Full variable domain (rest looked up from reference TRBV18 and TRBJ2-3): NAGVMQNPRHLVRRRGQEARLRCSPMKGHSHVYWYRQLPEEGLKFMVYLQKENIIDESGMPKERFSAEFPKEGPSILRIQQVVRGDSAAYFCASSPRSIPGDTQYFGPGTRLTVL.

The chain employs TRBV7-3 and TRBJ2-1; 9 bases are shared with TRBD2. The CDR3 runs to 15 residues. The V and J ends lost 6 bases and 7 bases, in that order; junction bases with no gene match: 10. CDR1 and CDR2 (germline): SGHTA, FQGTGA. This CDR3 is CASSLLAGGSNEQFF. Written as DNA, the CDR3 is TGTGCCAGCAGTTTGCTTGCGGGGGGGAGTAATGAGCAGTTCTTC.

V is TRBV2 and J is TRBJ1-1; 7 nucleotides agree with TRBD1. V was clipped by 8 bases and J by 1 base; unmatched bases: 13. Per germline, CDR1 SNHLY and CDR2 FYNNEI. The CDR3 has 16 residues. CDR3: CASPLVTGAPNTEAFF. For the CDR3, the DNA is TGTGCCAGCCCCTTAGTCACAGGGGCGCCGAACACTGAAGCTTTCTTT.

The chain recombines TRBV6-5 with TRBJ1-2; 8 nucleotides align to TRBD1. J gave up 4 bases and V 6 bases, and 10 bases lay outside the gene matches. This CDR3 has 15 amino acids. CDR1 is MNHEY, CDR2 SVGAGI, per germline. Here the CDR3 reads CASRSDGQGLYGYTF. DNA for the CDR3: TGTGCCAGCAGATCCGACGGACAGGGACTCTATGGCTACACCTTC.

The chain joins TRBV4-2 to TRBJ2-1, with 7 bases aligning to TRBD2. Germline CDR1 and CDR2: LGHNA and YNFKEQ. The ends lost 8 bases at V and 2 bases at J; junction bases unmatched: 6. The CDR3 length is 14 residues. CDR3 in amino acids: CASGQGGTYNEQFF. CDR3 in DNA: TGTGCCAGCGGGCAGGGAGGGACCTACAATGAGCAGTTCTTC.

V is TRBV7-9 and J is TRBJ1-1, with D perhaps TRBD1 (6 bases). Germline assignment: CDR1 SEHNR and CDR2 FQNEAQ (reference sequence). Trimming left V 5 bases short and J 4 bases short, with 17 bases between. The CDR3 covers 15 residues. The CDR3 DNA is TGTGCCAGCAGCGATGCCGAAACAGGGAGCACTGAAGCTTTCTTT. It yields the protein CASSDAETGSTEAFF. Full variable domain (remainder filled in from reference TRBV7-9 and TRBJ1-1): DTGVSQNPRHKITKRGQNVTFRCDPISEHNRLYWYRQTLGQGPEFLTYFQNEAQLEKSRLLSDRFSAERPKGSFSTLEIQRTEQGDSAMYLCASSDAETGSTEAFFGQGTRLTVV.

V gene TRBV6-1 combines with J gene TRBJ2-5; D possibly corresponds to TRBD1 (6 bases). Trimming removed 7 bases at V and 3 bases at J, with 18 bases between. CDR3 length: 15 amino acids. CDR1 and CDR2 from the germline V gene are MNHNS and SASEGT. The CDR3 sequence is CASKPHREWEETQYF. CDR3 bases: TGTGCCAGCAAACCTCACAGGGAGTGGGAAGAGACCCAGTACTTC.

This chain links TRBV11-2 with TRBJ2-6; a weak D match, TRBD2 (6 bases). The CDR3 runs 13 residues. Trimming cost V 8 bases and J 3 bases, with 8 bases left between them. Germline V gene data show CDR1 as SGHAT and CDR2 as FQNNGV. The CDR3 here is CASGGDGANVLTF. The DNA of the CDR3 is TGTGCCAGCGGAGGGGATGGGGCCAACGTCCTGACTTTC.

V gene TRBV27 combines with J gene TRBJ2-1, with TRBD1 matching 10 bases. Per the germline V gene, CDR1 is MNHEY and CDR2 is SMNVEV (reference sequence). The CDR3 extends over 19 amino acids. The V and J ends lost 2 bases and 8 bases, in that order; junction bases with no gene match: 18. This CDR3 reads CASSLLGGPTGGQRYEQFF. The CDR3 region has the DNA TGTGCCAGCAGTTTACTCGGGGGTCCGACAGGGGGCCAGAGATATGAGCAGTTCTTC.

This clone has only a few counts. This rearrangement joins TRBV6-1 to TRBJ1-1; D gene uncertain. Germline CDR1 is MNHNS and CDR2 is SASEGT. Trimming removed 10 bases at V and 3 bases at J, with 12 bases between. The CDR3 is 12 residues long. This CDR3 reads CATKPTDTEAFF. The CDR3 DNA follows: TGTGCCACCAAACCGACTGACACTGAAGCTTTCTTT.

The V gene is TRBV6-6, the J gene TRBJ2-1, with D perhaps matching TRBD1 (6 bases). Germline lookup yields CDR1 MNHNY and CDR2 SVGAGI (reference sequence). The V gene lost 6 bases and the J gene lost 10 bases, with 13 bases spanning the gap. This CDR3 contains 12 residues. The CDR3 loop reads CASRLRGGEQFF. CDR3 sequence (DNA): TGTGCCAGCAGACTCAGGGGCGGGGAGCAGTTCTTC.

V is TRBV7-2 and J is TRBJ1-1; D perhaps matches TRBD1 (5 bases). This CDR3 contains 13 residues. Germline lookup yields CDR1 SGHTA and CDR2 FQGNSA. V dropped 8 bases and J dropped 4 bases, with 14 bases sitting between them. Here the CDR3 DNA reads TGTGCCAGCGAAGGGGATGTGGGCACTGAAGCTTTCTTT. Translation gives CASEGDVGTEAFF.

J is TRBJ1-1 and V is TRBV4-1; the match to TRBD1 covers 7 bases. The junction had 5 bases not matched to a gene; V was cut back by 3 bases and J by 1 base. This CDR3 spans 15 amino acids. CDR1 MGHRA and CDR2 YSYEKL come from the germline V gene. The CDR3 DNA sequence: TGCGCCAGCAGCCACGACAGGGTCTCGAACACTGAAGCTTTCTTT. This gives the protein CASSHDRVSNTEAFF.

The V and J genes are TRBV7-9 and TRBJ2-7; 9 nucleotides match TRBD1. The CDR3 is 15 residues long. Germline V gives CDR1 SEHNR, CDR2 FQNEAQ (reference sequence). Unmatched junction bases numbered 8, after V lost 3 bases and J lost 5 bases. CDR3 nucleotides: TGTGCCAGCAGCTTCCTCCGGGACAGGGACCACGAGCAGTACTTC. Residues: CASSFLRDRDHEQYF.

The genes are TRBV4-3 and TRBJ2-2; D not certain. V was pared by 0 bases and J by 2 bases, with 13 bases between. Per the germline V gene, CDR1 is LGHNA and CDR2 is YSLEER. The CDR3 spans 17 residues. The DNA for the CDR3 is TGCGCCAGCAGCCAAGATCCGGGTAGCCCCAACACCGGGGAGCTGTTTTTT. This encodes CASSQDPGSPNTGELFF.

The chain couples TRBV5-1 to TRBJ2-3, with 7 bases aligning to TRBD1. The V gene end was trimmed by 2 bases and the J gene end by 6 bases; junction bases not matched to a gene: 15. CDR1 is SGHRS and CDR2 is YFSETQ in the germline V gene. The CDR3 runs to 17 residues. The CDR3 region has the DNA TGCGCCAGCAGCTTAGGGGGCTTACAGGGTTTCAGGGATACGCAGTATTTT. It encodes CASSLGGLQGFRDTQYF. Supplemented by reference TRBV5-1 and TRBJ2-3, the full variable domain reads KAGVTQTPRYLIKTRGQQVTLSCSPISGHRSVSWYQQTPGQGLQFLFEYFSETQRNKGNFPGRFSGRQFSNSRSEMNVSTLELGDSALYLCASSLGGLQGFRDTQYFGPGTRLTVL.